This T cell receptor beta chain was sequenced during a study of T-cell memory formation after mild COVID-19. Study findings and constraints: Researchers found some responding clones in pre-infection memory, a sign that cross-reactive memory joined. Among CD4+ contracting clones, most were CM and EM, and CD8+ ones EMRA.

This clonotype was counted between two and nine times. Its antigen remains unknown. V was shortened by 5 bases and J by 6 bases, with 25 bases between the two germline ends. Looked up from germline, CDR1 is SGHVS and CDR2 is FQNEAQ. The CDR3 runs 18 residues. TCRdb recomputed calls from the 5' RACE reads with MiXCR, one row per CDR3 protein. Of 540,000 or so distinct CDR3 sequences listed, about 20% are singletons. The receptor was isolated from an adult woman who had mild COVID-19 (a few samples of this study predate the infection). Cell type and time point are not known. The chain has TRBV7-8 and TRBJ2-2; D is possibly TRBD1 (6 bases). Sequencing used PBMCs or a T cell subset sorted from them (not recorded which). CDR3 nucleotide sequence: TGTGCCAGCAGCCCAGACGAGAACAGGGTGATGTACGCCGGGGAGCTGTTTTTT. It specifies CASSPDENRVMYAGELFF.